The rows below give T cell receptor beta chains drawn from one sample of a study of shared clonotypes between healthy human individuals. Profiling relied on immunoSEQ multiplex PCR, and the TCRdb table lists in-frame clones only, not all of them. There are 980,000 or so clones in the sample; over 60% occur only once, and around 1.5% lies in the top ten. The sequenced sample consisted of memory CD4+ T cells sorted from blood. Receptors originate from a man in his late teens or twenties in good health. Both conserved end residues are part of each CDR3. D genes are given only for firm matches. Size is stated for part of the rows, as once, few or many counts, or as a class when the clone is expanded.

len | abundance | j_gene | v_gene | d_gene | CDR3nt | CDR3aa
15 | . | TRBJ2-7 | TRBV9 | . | TGTGCCAGCAGCCCCCGGTGGGGTAGCTCCTACGAGCAGTACTTC | CASSPRWGSSYEQYF
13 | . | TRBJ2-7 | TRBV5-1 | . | TGCGCCAGCAGCTTAGGGGCGGACAGATTGAAGTACTTC | CASSLGADRLKYF
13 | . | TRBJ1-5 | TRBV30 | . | TGTGCCTGGACCCAGGCAGTCAATCAGCCCCAGCATTTT | CAWTQAVNQPQHF
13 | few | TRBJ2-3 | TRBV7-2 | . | TGTGCCAGCAGCTTAGCTACGGCTAGCACTCAGTATTTT | CASSLATASTQYF
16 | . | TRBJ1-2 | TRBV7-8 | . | TGTGCCAGCAGCAAACGACCGGGTCCAGGGGTTTATGGCTACACCTTC | CASSKRPGPGVYGYTF
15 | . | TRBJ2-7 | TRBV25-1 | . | TGTGCCAGCAGTGAAGGAGGAAGTAAAACCTACGAGCAGTACTTC | CASSEGGSKTYEQYF
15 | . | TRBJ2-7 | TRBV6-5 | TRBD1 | TGTGCCAGCAGAGGGACAGGGATGGGGTTGGGGGAGCAGTACTTC | CASRGTGMGLGEQYF
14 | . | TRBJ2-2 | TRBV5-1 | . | TGCGCCAGCTCCCCAGACCTAGACACCGGGGAGCTGTTTTTT | CASSPDLDTGELFF
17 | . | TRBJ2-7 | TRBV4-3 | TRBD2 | TGCGCCAGCAGCCAAGGCCCAGCGGGGGGGCTACTATACGAGCAGTACTTC | CASSQGPAGGLLYEQYF
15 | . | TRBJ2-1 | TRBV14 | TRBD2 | TGTGCCAGCAACCTAGCGGGCCAACCTCGGGAAGAGCAGTTCTTC | CASNLAGQPREEQFF
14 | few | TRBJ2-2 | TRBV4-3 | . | TGCGCCAGCAGCCAAGCTACGGTTTCTGGGGAGCTGTTTTTT | CASSQATVSGELFF
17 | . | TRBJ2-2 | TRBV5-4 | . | TGTGCCAGCAGCCGACAGAACCACAGGTTATCCACCGGGGAGCTGTTTTTT | CASSRQNHRLSTGELFF
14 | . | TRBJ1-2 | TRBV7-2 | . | TGTGCCAGCAGCCCCGGTGAGGGAAACTATGGCTACACCTTC | CASSPGEGNYGYTF
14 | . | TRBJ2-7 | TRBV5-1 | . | TGCGCCAGCAGCACCGGGACGGGAATCTACGAGCAGTACTTC | CASSTGTGIYEQYF
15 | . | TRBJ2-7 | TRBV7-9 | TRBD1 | TGTGCCAGCAGCTTAGCGGGGACAGATCCCTACAAGCAGTACTTC | CASSLAGTDPYKQYF
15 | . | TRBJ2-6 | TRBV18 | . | TGTGCCAGCTCACCTTCCGGGGCTGGGGCCAACGTCCTGACTTTC | CASSPSGAGANVLTF
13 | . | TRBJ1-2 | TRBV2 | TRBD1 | TGTGCCATTGATCAGGGGGCAGGCTATGGCTACACCTTC | CAIDQGAGYGYTF
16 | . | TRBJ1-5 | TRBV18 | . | TGTGCCAGCTCACCCTCTGGGCCGAATAGCAATCAGCCCCAGCATTTT | CASSPSGPNSNQPQHF
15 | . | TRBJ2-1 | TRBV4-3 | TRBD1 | TGCGCCAGCAGCCTTGCCGGGACAGGGGGCAATGAGCAGTTCTTC | CASSLAGTGGNEQFF
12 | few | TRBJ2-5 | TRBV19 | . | TGTGCCAGTAGTAGAACTTCGGAGACCCAGTACTTC | CASSRTSETQYF
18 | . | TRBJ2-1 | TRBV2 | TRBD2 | TGTGCCAGCAGCGTAGGGACTAGCGGGAGGAAGGGGTACAATGAGCAGTTCTTC | CASSVGTSGRKGYNEQFF
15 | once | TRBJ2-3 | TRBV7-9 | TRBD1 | TGTGCCAGCAGCTTAGTTGGACAGGGTACAGATACGCAGTATTTT | CASSLVGQGTDTQYF
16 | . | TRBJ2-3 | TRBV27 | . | TGTGCCAGCTTACCGTACCAGGGGGGTACCACAGATACGCAGTATTTT | CASLPYQGGTTDTQYF
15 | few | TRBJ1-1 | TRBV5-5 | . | TGTGCCAGCAGCTTGCGGGCGGAGGTGAACACTGAAGCTTTCTTT | CASSLRAEVNTEAFF
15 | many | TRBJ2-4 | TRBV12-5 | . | TGTGCTAGTGGCATGGCAGGGGTTTCCAAAAACATTCAGTACTTC | CASGMAGVSKNIQYF
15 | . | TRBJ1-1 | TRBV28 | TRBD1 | TGTGCCAGCAGTCTTGGCGGACAGGGCGACCCTGAAGCTTTCTTT | CASSLGGQGDPEAFF
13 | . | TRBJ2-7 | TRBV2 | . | TGTGCCAGCAGTGTGTCTAGCCCAGGGGAGCAGTACTTC | CASSVSSPGEQYF
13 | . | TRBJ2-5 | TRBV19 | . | TGTGCCAGTAGTATAGTGTGGGGAGAGACCCAGTACTTC | CASSIVWGETQYF
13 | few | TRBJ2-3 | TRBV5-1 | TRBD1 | TGCGCCAGCCGGACAGGAGACACAGATACGCAGTATTTT | CASRTGDTDTQYF
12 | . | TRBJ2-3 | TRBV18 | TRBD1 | TGTGCCAGCTCACCACAACAGGGGACGCAGTATTTT | CASSPQQGTQYF
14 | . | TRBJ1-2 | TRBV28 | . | TGTGCCAGCAGTTTATCCGCGAGGGGTTATGGCTACACCTTC | CASSLSARGYGYTF
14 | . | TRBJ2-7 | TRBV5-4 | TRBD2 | TGTGCCAGCAGCCCGAGACTAGCGAAGGGGGAGCAGTACTTC | CASSPRLAKGEQYF
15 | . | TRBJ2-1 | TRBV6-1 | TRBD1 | TGTGCCAGTTGTAGGGACAGGGGGTTTTACAATGAGCAGTTCTTC | CASCRDRGFYNEQFF
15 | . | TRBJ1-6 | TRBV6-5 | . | TGTGCCAGCAGCCACCGGGATTCTGAAAAACTAATCCTCCACTTT | CASSHRDSEKLILHF
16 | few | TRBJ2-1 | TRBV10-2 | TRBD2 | TGCGCCAGCAGTGAGGCCGGGAGGGAACTAGGCAATGAGCAGTTCTTC | CASSEAGRELGNEQFF
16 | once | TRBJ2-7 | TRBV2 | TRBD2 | TGTGCCAGCAGTGTGGGTATAGCGGGAGGGAACTACGAGCAGTACTTC | CASSVGIAGGNYEQYF
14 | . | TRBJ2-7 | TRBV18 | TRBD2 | TGTGCCAGCTCCTGGACTAGCGGGACCTACGAGCAGTACTTC | CASSWTSGTYEQYF
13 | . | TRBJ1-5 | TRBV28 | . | TGTGCCAGCAGAAGGAATAGCAATCAGCCCCAGCATTTT | CASRRNSNQPQHF
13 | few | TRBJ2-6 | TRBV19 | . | TGTGCCAGTAAAGGGTCTGGGGCCAACGTCCTGACTTTC | CASKGSGANVLTF
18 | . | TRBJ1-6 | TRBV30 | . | TGTGCCGGAAGCCGTGACGGACTCTCAAGTTCATATAATTCACCCCTCCACTTT | CAGSRDGLSSSYNSPLHF
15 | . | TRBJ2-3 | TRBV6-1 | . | TGTGCCAGCAGTGAACTGCGACAGAGCACAGATACGCAGTATTTT | CASSELRQSTDTQYF
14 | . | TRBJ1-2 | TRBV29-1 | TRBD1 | TGCAGCGTTGTGGGTCAGGGGGCGACCTATGGCTACACCTTC | CSVVGQGATYGYTF
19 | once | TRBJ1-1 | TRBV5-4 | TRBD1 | TGTGCCAGCAGCTTACCCGGAGGGGATCTACAGGGGATGAACACTGAAGCTTTCTTT | CASSLPGGDLQGMNTEAFF